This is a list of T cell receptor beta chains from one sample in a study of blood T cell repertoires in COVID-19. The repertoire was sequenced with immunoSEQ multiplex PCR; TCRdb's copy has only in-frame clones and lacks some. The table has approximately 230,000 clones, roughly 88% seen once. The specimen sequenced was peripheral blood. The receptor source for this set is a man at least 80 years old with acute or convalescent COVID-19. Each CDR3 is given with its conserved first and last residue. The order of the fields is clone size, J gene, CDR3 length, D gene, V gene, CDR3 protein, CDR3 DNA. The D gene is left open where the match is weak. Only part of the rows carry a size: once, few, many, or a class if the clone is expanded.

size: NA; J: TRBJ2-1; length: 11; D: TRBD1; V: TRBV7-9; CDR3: CASTLGQGQFF; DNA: TGTGCCAGCACCCTAGGACAGGGGCAGTTCTTC
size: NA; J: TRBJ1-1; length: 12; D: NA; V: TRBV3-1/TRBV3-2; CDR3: CASSQEWREAFF; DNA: TGTGCCAGCAGCCAAGAATGGCGGGAAGCTTTCTTT
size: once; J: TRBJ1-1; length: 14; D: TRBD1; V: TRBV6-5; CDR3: CASTLGQGYTEAFF; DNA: TGTGCCAGCACCTTGGGACAGGGGTACACTGAAGCTTTCTTT
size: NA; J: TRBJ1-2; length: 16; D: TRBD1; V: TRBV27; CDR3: CASSLIGQDRNYGYTF; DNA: TGTGCCAGCAGTTTAATAGGCCAGGACAGGAACTATGGCTACACCTTC
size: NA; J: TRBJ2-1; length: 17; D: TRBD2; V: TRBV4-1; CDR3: CASSQRGKAGGYNEQFF; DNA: TGCGCCAGCAGCCAGCGAGGCAAGGCGGGAGGGTACAATGAGCAGTTCTTC
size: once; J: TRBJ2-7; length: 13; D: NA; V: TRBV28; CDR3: CASRPDRQYEQYF; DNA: TGTGCCAGCAGACCCGACCGACAGTACGAGCAGTACTTC
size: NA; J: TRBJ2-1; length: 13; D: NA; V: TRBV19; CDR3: CASSIVRADEQFF; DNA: TGTGCCAGTAGTATAGTCAGGGCTGATGAGCAGTTCTTC
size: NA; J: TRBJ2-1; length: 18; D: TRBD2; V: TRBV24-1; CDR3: CATSDPGTSGPNYNEQFF; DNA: TGTGCCACCAGTGACCCCGGGACTAGCGGTCCGAACTACAATGAGCAGTTCTTC
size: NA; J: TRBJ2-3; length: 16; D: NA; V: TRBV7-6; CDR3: CASSLAQGLRTDTQYF; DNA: TGTGCCAGCAGCTTAGCGCAGGGGTTGCGCACAGATACGCAGTATTTT
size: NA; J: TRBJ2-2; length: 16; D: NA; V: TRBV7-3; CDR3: CASSPRAGRNTGELFF; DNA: TGTGCCAGCAGCCCCAGGGCGGGGCGGAACACCGGGGAGCTGTTTTTT
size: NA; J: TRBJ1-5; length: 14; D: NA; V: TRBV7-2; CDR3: CASSQGRGNQPQHF; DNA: TGTGCCAGCAGCCAGGGGAGGGGGAATCAGCCCCAGCATTTT
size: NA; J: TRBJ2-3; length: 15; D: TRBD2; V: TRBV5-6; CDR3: CASSFKASGTDTQYF; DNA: TGTGCCAGCAGCTTTAAGGCTAGCGGGACAGATACGCAGTATTTT
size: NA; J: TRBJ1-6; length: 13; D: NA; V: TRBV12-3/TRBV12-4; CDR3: CASTGSYNSPLHF; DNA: TGTGCCAGCACCGGGTCCTATAATTCACCCCTCCACTTT
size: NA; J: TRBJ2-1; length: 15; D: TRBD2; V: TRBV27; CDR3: CASRVPSGRPDEQFF; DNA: TGTGCCAGCAGGGTCCCTAGCGGGAGGCCCGATGAGCAGTTCTTC
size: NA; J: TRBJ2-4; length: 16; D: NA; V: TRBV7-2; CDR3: CASSSQGNVAKNIQYF; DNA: TGTGCCAGCAGTTCACAGGGTAACGTCGCCAAAAACATTCAGTACTTC
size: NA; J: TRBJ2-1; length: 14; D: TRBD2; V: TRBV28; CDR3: CASRGLVKYNEQFF; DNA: TGTGCCTCCCGAGGACTAGTTAAATACAATGAGCAGTTCTTC
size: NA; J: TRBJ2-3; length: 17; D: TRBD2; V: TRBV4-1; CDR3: CASSQDGAGGGTDTQYF; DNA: TGCGCCAGCAGCCAAGATGGAGCGGGGGGGGGCACAGATACGCAGTATTTT
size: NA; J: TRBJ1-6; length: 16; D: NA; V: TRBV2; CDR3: CASSLEESSYNSPLHF; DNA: TGTGCCAGCAGTTTGGAGGAAAGCTCCTATAATTCACCCCTCCACTTT
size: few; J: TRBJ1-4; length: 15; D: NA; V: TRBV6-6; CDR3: CASSPAGGANEKLFF; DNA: TGTGCCAGCAGTCCCGCGGGGGGCGCTAATGAAAAACTGTTTTTT
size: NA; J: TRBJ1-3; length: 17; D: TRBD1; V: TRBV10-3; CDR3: CAISGGGQGNSGNTIYF; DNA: TGTGCCATCAGTGGGGGGGGACAGGGGAACTCTGGAAACACCATATATTTT
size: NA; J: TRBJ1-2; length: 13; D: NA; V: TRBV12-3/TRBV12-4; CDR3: CASSFSTDYGYTF; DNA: TGTGCCAGCAGTTTTAGTACGGACTATGGCTACACCTTC
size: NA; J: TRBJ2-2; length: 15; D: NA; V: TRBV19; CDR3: CASSIVGGRTGELFF; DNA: TGTGCCAGTAGTATAGTCGGGGGGCGGACCGGGGAGCTGTTTTTT
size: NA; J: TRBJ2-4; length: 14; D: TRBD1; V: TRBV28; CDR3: CASSFDRGKNIQYF; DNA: TGTGCCAGCAGTTTTGACAGGGGAAAAAACATTCAGTACTTC
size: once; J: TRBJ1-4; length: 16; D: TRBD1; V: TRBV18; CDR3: CASSTGTGGAGEKLFF; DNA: TGTGCCAGCTCAACCGGGACAGGGGGCGCCGGTGAAAAACTGTTTTTT
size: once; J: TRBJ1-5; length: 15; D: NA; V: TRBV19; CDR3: CASSIGSRPLQPQHF; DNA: TGTGCCAGTAGTATCGGGAGTAGGCCGTTGCAGCCCCAGCATTTT
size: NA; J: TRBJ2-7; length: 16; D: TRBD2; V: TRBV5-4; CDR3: CASSLGLAGDTYEQYF; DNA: TGTGCCAGCAGTTTAGGACTAGCGGGAGATACCTACGAGCAGTACTTC
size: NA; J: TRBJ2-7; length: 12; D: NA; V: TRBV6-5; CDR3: CASSSRFYEQYF; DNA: TGTGCCAGCAGTTCCCGGTTCTACGAGCAGTACTTC
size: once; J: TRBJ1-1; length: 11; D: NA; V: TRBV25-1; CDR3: CASSENRVAFF; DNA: TGTGCCAGCAGTGAAAACAGGGTTGCTTTCTTT
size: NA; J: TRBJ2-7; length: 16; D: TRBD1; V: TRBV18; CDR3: CASSLDRGRDSYEQYF; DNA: TGTGCCAGCTCACTAGACAGGGGTCGCGACTCCTACGAGCAGTACTTC
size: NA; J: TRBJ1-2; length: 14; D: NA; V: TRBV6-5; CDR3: CASKTGTAFYGYTF; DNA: TGTGCCAGCAAAACAGGGACGGCCTTCTATGGCTACACCTTC
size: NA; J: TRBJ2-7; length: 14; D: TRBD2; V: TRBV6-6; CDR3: CAISAREGAYEQYF; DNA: TGTGCCATCTCCGCACGGGAGGGAGCCTACGAGCAGTACTTC
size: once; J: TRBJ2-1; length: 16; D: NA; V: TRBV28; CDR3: CASSLMGQYSYNEQFF; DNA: TGTGCCAGCAGTTTAATGGGCCAGTACTCCTACAATGAGCAGTTCTTC
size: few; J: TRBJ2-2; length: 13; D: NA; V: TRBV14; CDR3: CASSQLNTGELFF; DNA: TGTGCCAGCAGCCAACTTAACACCGGGGAGCTGTTTTTT